These 31 T cell receptor beta chains originate from one sample sequenced in a study of shared clonotypes between healthy human individuals. The repertoire was sequenced with immunoSEQ multiplex PCR; TCRdb's copy has only in-frame clones and lacks some. The sample includes hundreds of thousands of clones, roughly 83% of them seen just once. The sample was PBMCs. The receptors here all came from a woman in her thirties or forties in good health. Some clones in this sample may be carry-over from other donors' samples.

This clone was counted between two and nine times. The genes are TRBV5-1 and TRBJ2-5; TRBD1 is a possible D gene (6 bases). CDR1 and CDR2 from the germline V gene are SGHRS and YFSETQ. The CDR3 spans 14 residues. Between the trimmed V and J ends, which lost 4 bases and 2 bases, there was a span of 12 bases. The CDR3 DNA is TGCGCCAGCAGCCCCTACAGGGTTCAAGAGACCCAGTACTTC. Its protein product is CASSPYRVQETQYF. Combining the CDR3 with reference TRBV5-1 and TRBJ2-5 gives the whole variable domain KAGVTQTPRYLIKTRGQQVTLSCSPISGHRSVSWYQQTPGQGLQFLFEYFSETQRNKGNFPGRFSGRQFSNSRSEMNVSTLELGDSALYLCASSPYRVQETQYFGPGTRLLVL.

This chain joins TRBV5-4 and TRBJ2-7; 9 bases fit TRBD2. Germline V gives CDR1 SGHNT, CDR2 YYREEE (reference sequence). The CDR3 totals 15 residues. Trimming removed 4 bases from V and 5 bases from J; junction bases left unmatched: 10. The CDR3 DNA is TGTGCCAGCAGCCTGTCGGGTAGCGGGAGTCACGAGCAGTACTTC. This encodes CASSLSGSGSHEQYF.

This clone was seen once. V and J are TRBV6-5 and TRBJ2-1; D might be TRBD1 (5 bases). Germline CDR1 and CDR2: MNHEY and SVGAGI. The length of the CDR3 is 13 residues. The germline V and J ends were trimmed by 10 bases and 6 bases, with 16 bases remaining between them. This CDR3 reads CAIRTPQSNEQFF. The CDR3 DNA sequence: TGTGCCATCAGGACACCGCAGTCCAATGAGCAGTTCTTC.

This chain connects TRBV30 to TRBJ1-2; no reliable D call. The CDR3 sequence is 14 residues long. V was shortened by 2 bases and J by 4 bases, with 14 bases between the two germline ends. The germline CDR1 and CDR2 sequences are GTSNPN and SVGIG (reference sequence). In nucleotides, the CDR3 is TGTGCCTGGAGTTCCGGATACGGGAGCTATGGCTACACCTTC. Protein: CAWSSGYGSYGYTF.

V usage is TRBV19 and J usage is TRBJ2-7, with D possibly matching TRBD1 (5 bases). Trimming cost V 5 bases and J 5 bases, with 16 bases left between them. The CDR3 loop spans 14 amino acids. Germline assignment: CDR1 LNHDA and CDR2 SQIVND (reference sequence). The CDR3 bases are TGTGCCAGTAGTGTTCTTAGCAGGGTCCACGAGCAGTACTTC. Its protein product is CASSVLSRVHEQYF.

The chain is built from TRBV5-1 and TRBJ1-1; 8 nucleotides line up with TRBD1. Germline-derived CDR1 and CDR2 are SGHRS and YFSETQ. Trimming at V came to 3 bases and at J to 4 bases, leaving 5 bases not matched to a gene. This CDR3 has 14 residues. The CDR3 region is CASSSHGQGTEAFF. CDR3 sequence (DNA): TGCGCCAGCAGCTCCCATGGACAGGGCACTGAAGCTTTCTTT.

This clone was seen a handful of times. This chain uses TRBV19 with TRBJ2-2, with TRBD2 matching 14 bases. The CDR3 sequence is 18 residues long. The ends lost 4 bases at V and 4 bases at J; junction bases unmatched: 8. In germline, CDR1 is LNHDA, CDR2 SQIVND (reference sequence). The CDR3 DNA reads TGTGCCAGTAGTACCGGGACTAGCGGGAGTTCGGGCACCGGGGAGCTGTTTTTT. Translation gives CASSTGTSGSSGTGELFF.

V is TRBV15 and J is TRBJ1-5, with D possibly being TRBD1 (5 bases). The germline V gene encodes CDR1 LNHNV and CDR2 YYDKDF (reference sequence). The CDR3 spans 13 residues. Trimming removed 5 bases from V and 2 bases from J, with 7 bases in between. The CDR3 nucleotides read TGTGCCACCAGCCGCAGGGGCAATCAGCCCCAGCATTTT. It codes for CATSRRGNQPQHF.

This chain uses TRBV27 with TRBJ1-2; D is unclear. V was pared by 3 bases and J by 8 bases, with 16 bases between. The germline CDR1 and CDR2 sequences are MNHEY and SMNVEV (reference sequence). The CDR3 covers 14 residues. CDR3 DNA: TGTGCCAGCAGTTTTAGAGGATCCAGCCGAGGCTACACCTTC. Residues: CASSFRGSSRGYTF.

CDR3: CAVLSGVRETQYF. The CDR3, as DNA: TGTGCCGTTCTTTCAGGGGTACGGGAGACCCAGTACTTC. The chain combines TRBV2 with TRBJ2-5; D might be TRBD1 (6 bases). The CDR3 is 13 residues long. Trimming stripped 11 bases from V and 5 bases from J, with 18 bases between. Germline V gene lookup returns CDR1 SNHLY and CDR2 FYNNEI.

DNA of the CDR3: TGTGCCAGCAGCGCAGGGTTACTGATCTATGGCTACACCTTC. It specifies CASSAGLLIYGYTF. The J gene is TRBJ1-2, the V gene TRBV6-1; tentative D call: TRBD1 (5 bases). Germline V gene data show CDR1 as MNHNS and CDR2 as SASEGT. This CDR3 comprises 14 residues. Trimming stripped 6 bases from V and 4 bases from J, with 15 bases between.

This chain connects TRBV18 to TRBJ1-1; D perhaps matches TRBD1 (5 bases). The germline V gene has CDR1 KGHSH and CDR2 LQKENI. This CDR3 contains 14 residues. Trimming stripped 3 bases from V and 0 bases from J, with 8 bases between. CDR3 sequence: CASSPAGLNTEAFF. The CDR3 DNA is TGTGCCAGCTCACCGGCAGGGCTGAACACTGAAGCTTTCTTT. The whole variable domain, remainder taken from reference TRBV18 and TRBJ1-1, is NAGVMQNPRHLVRRRGQEARLRCSPMKGHSHVYWYRQLPEEGLKFMVYLQKENIIDESGMPKERFSAEFPKEGPSILRIQQVVRGDSAAYFCASSPAGLNTEAFFGQGTRLTVV.

In nucleotides, the CDR3 is TGTGCCTGGAAAGAAGGCTCTGGGGCCAACGTCCTGACTTTC. It encodes CAWKEGSGANVLTF. This chain connects TRBV30 to TRBJ2-6, with D unclear. In germline, CDR1 is GTSNPN, CDR2 SVGIG (reference sequence). The CDR3 length is 14 residues. The V end lost 4 bases, the J end lost 0 bases, and 7 bases lay between the germline ends.

This chain links TRBV9 with TRBJ2-7, with D possibly matching TRBD2 (6 bases). Germline assignment: CDR1 SGDLS and CDR2 YYNGEE. V was shortened by 4 bases and J by 3 bases, with 17 bases between the two germline ends. The CDR3 extends over 15 amino acids. The CDR3 here is CASSPGEARFYEQYF. The CDR3 DNA reads TGTGCCAGCAGCCCGGGGGAGGCAAGGTTCTACGAGCAGTACTTC.

The rearrangement uses TRBV7-2 and TRBJ2-1; 7 bases are a match to TRBD1. The CDR3 totals 16 residues. CDR1 SGHTA and CDR2 FQGNSA come from the germline V gene. V was clipped by 1 base and J by 2 bases; unmatched bases: 5. CDR3 in DNA: TGTGCCAGCAGCTTAGGGTCCCAGGGGGCCTACAATGAGCAGTTCTTC. This translates into CASSLGSQGAYNEQFF.

V and J are TRBV7-3 and TRBJ1-1; a possible D gene is TRBD1 (6 bases). The germline V gene has CDR1 SGHTA and CDR2 FQGTGA. The CDR3 has 13 amino acids. V was shortened by 5 bases and J by 1 base, with 8 bases between the two germline ends. The CDR3 loop is CASSPGANTEAFF. DNA for the CDR3: TGTGCCAGCAGCCCAGGGGCGAACACTGAAGCTTTCTTT.

The rearrangement joins TRBV6-6 to TRBJ2-7, with TRBD1 matching 8 bases. The length of the CDR3 is 15 residues. Germline loops: CDR1 MNHNY, CDR2 SVGAGI (reference sequence). J lost 6 bases, V lost 6 bases, and 13 bases had no gene match. The CDR3 coding sequence is TGTGCCAGCAGGGAATCAGGGGGCCCCTTTCCCGAGCAGTACTTC. Protein: CASRESGGPFPEQYF.

In its sample, this clone was seen a few times. The V and J genes are TRBV6-1 and TRBJ1-2, with 7 positions matching TRBD1. The CDR3 is 13 residues long. V shed 5 bases and J 6 bases; nucleotides not matched to a gene: 6. The germline gives CDR1 MNHNS, CDR2 SASEGT. CDR3 amino acids: CASSYGTADGYTF. CDR3 nucleotides: TGTGCCAGCAGTTATGGGACAGCCGATGGCTACACCTTC.

A word on this clone: The sample carries other DNA sequences with the same CDR3. This chain joins TRBV5-1 and TRBJ2-1, with D unclear. Trimming took 0 bases from V and 6 from J, leaving 7 bases between them. The germline V gene encodes CDR1 SGHRS and CDR2 YFSETQ. The CDR3 contains 13 residues. The CDR3: CASSLGQVNEQFF. CDR3 nucleotides: TGCGCCAGCAGCTTGGGGCAGGTCAATGAGCAGTTCTTC.

This clone was counted only a few times. This CDR3 is CASSESQMGRGELFF. The CDR3 DNA sequence: TGTGCCAGCAGTGAATCCCAGATGGGCAGGGGAGAGCTGTTTTTT. V is TRBV25-1 and J is TRBJ2-2, with D possibly matching TRBD1 (6 bases). The CDR3 totals 15 residues. Germline CDR1 is MGHDK and CDR2 is SYGVNS. Trimming shortened V by 1 base and J by 11 bases, and 17 bases separated the two germline ends.

Details on this clone: A much larger clone sits a single nucleotide away, making a read error possible. J is TRBJ2-7 and V is TRBV11-3; perhaps D is TRBD1 or TRBD2 (5 bases each). The V and J ends lost 4 bases and 4 bases respectively, with 8 bases between them. The CDR3 is 12 amino acids. Germline assignment: CDR1 SGHNT and CDR2 YENEEA. CDR3 sequence: CASSSGTYEQYF. CDR3 bases: TGTGCCAGCAGCTCCGGGACGTACGAGCAGTACTTC. The full variable domain, its missing parts supplied by reference TRBV11-3 and TRBJ2-7, is EAGVVQSPRYKIIEKKQPVAFWCNPISGHNTLYWYLQNLGQGPELLIRYENEEAVDDSQLPKDRFSAERLKGVDSTLKIQPAELGDSAVYLCASSSGTYEQYFGPGTRLTVT.

The chain joins TRBV4-3 to TRBJ2-5; weak D call: TRBD2 (6 bases). The CDR3 sequence is 15 residues long. The germline CDR1 and CDR2 sequences are LGHNA and YSLEER. The V gene lost 1 base and the J gene lost 4 bases, with 13 bases spanning the gap. The CDR3 DNA sequence: TGCGCCAGCAGCCAAGGGGACTCCCGGGTAGAGACCCAGTACTTC. Its protein is CASSQGDSRVETQYF.

This clone was seen at least ten times. V and J are TRBV15 and TRBJ2-6; TRBD2 aligns across 9 bases. Germline CDR1 reads LNHNV; CDR2 reads YYDKDF (reference sequence). The CDR3 has 18 amino acids. V shed 5 bases, J shed 1 base, and the junction held 9 bases outside the gene matches. As DNA, the CDR3 is TGTGCCACCAGCTCGTCGGGGACTAGCAATTCTGGGGCCAACGTCCTGACTTTC. This codes for CATSSSGTSNSGANVLTF. Full variable domain (rest looked up from reference TRBV15 and TRBJ2-6): DAMVIQNPRYQVTQFGKPVTLSCSQTLNHNVMYWYQQKSSQAPKLLFHYYDKDFNNEADTPDNFQSRRPNTSFCFLDIRSPGLGDTAMYLCATSSSGTSNSGANVLTFGAGSRLTVL.

The chain employs TRBV7-3 and TRBJ2-5; D gene ambiguous. Looked up from germline, CDR1 is SGHTA and CDR2 is FQGTGA. Trimming took off 4 bases at V and 2 bases at J, with 8 bases between the two ends. This CDR3 is 13 amino acids long. In DNA form, the CDR3 reads TGTGCCAGCAGCTCCAACTTTCAAGAGACCCAGTACTTC. Residues: CASSSNFQETQYF.

The chain uses TRBV14 and TRBJ2-5; 9 bases align to TRBD2. The CDR3 extends over 14 amino acids. The V segment lost 10 bases and the J segment 0 bases; nucleotides outside the gene matches: 6. CDR1 and CDR2 (germline): SGHDN, FVKESK. The CDR3 is CATPQRGDQETQYF. The DNA for the CDR3 is TGTGCCACCCCCCAGCGGGGGGACCAAGAGACCCAGTACTTC.

V and J are TRBV5-1 and TRBJ2-1; 10 bases agree with TRBD2. V was clipped by 4 bases and J by 7 bases; unmatched bases: 14. The CDR3 contains 17 residues. The germline V gene has CDR1 SGHRS and CDR2 YFSETQ. CDR3 nucleotide sequence: TGCGCCAGCAGCCTGTGGCTAGCGGGAGTTGAAAGTAATGAGCAGTTCTTC. Its translation is CASSLWLAGVESNEQFF.

V is TRBV6-5 and J is TRBJ2-7; D possibly corresponds to TRBD1 (6 bases). This CDR3 is 13 amino acids long. Between the trimmed V and J ends, which lost 7 bases and 1 base, there was a span of 11 bases. The germline gives CDR1 MNHEY, CDR2 SVGAGI. The CDR3 nucleotides read TGTGCCAGCACCAAGGGGGAATCCTACGAGCAGTACTTC. Its protein product is CASTKGESYEQYF.

Worth noting for this clone: Possible read error: a much larger clone is one base away. The sample has other DNA sequences that encode this CDR3 too. The J gene is TRBJ1-3, the V gene TRBV11-2; D gene unclear. The V gene's germline CDR1 is SGHAT and CDR2 FQNNGV. Trimming cost V 0 bases and J 0 bases, with 15 bases left between them. The CDR3 contains 18 residues. DNA for the CDR3: TGTGCCAGCAGCTTAGATCGGGTGGCAGGCTTCTCTGGAAACACCATATATTTT. Translating it yields CASSLDRVAGFSGNTIYF.

V and J are TRBV10-3 and TRBJ2-7; the match to TRBD1 covers 12 bases. The CDR3 has 14 residues. Germline loops: CDR1 ENHRY, CDR2 SYGVKD. Trimming removed 7 bases from V and 6 bases from J; junction bases left unmatched: 7. CDR3 sequence reads: CAINQGQGAGEQYF. DNA for the CDR3: TGTGCCATCAATCAGGGACAGGGGGCGGGCGAGCAGTACTTC.

Comments on this clone: At one end, the junction sequence differs from germline, possibly due to a read error. The J gene is TRBJ1-2, the V gene TRBV11-2; D gene unclear. Per germline, CDR1 SGHAT and CDR2 FQNNGV. The CDR3 is 14 amino acids. This chain's CDR3 is CASSHWRRENGHTF. The CDR3 DNA follows: TGTGCCAGCAGTCACTGGAGGAGGGAAAATGGCCACACCTTC.

The V call is TRBV19, the J call TRBJ2-1; D ambiguous. The CDR3 length is 15 residues. Germline V gene lookup returns CDR1 LNHDA and CDR2 SQIVND (reference sequence). The V end lost 0 bases, the J end lost 0 bases, and 6 bases lay between the germline ends. CDR3 nucleotide sequence: TGTGCCAGTAGTATAGATCGTTCCTCCTACAATGAGCAGTTCTTC. Translating gives CASSIDRSSYNEQFF. Full variable domain (outside the CDR3, taken from reference TRBV19 and TRBJ2-1): DGGITQSPKYLFRKEGQNVTLSCEQNLNHDAMYWYRQDPGQGLRLIYYSQIVNDFQKGDIAEGYSVSREKKESFPLTVTSAQKNPTAFYLCASSIDRSSYNEQFFGPGTRLTVL.